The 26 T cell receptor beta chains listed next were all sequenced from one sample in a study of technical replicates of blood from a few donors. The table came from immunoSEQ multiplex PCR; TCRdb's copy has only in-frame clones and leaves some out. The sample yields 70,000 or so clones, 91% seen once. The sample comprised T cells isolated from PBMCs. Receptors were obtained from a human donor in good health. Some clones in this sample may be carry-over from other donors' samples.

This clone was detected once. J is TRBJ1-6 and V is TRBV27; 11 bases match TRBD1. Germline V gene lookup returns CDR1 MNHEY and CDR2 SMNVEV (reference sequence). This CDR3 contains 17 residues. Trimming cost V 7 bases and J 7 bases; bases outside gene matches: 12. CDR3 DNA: TGTGCCAGCATACGGACAGGGGGCTCAGTCCTCAATTCACCCCTCCACTTT. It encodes CASIRTGGSVLNSPLHF.

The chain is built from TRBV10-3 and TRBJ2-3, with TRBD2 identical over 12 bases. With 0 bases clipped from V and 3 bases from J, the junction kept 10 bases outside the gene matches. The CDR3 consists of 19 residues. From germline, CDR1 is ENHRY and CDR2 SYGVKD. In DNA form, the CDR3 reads TGTGCCATCAGTGAGTCGAGCCTAGCGGGAGGGCCAATAACAGATACGCAGTATTTT. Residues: CAISESSLAGGPITDTQYF.

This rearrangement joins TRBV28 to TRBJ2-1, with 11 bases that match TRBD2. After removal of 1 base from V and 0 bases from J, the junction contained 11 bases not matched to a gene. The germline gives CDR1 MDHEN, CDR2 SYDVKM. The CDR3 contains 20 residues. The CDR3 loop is CASSLFGLAGGLSSYNEQFF. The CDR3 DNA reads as TGTGCCAGCAGTTTATTCGGTCTAGCGGGAGGCCTGAGCTCCTACAATGAGCAGTTCTTC.

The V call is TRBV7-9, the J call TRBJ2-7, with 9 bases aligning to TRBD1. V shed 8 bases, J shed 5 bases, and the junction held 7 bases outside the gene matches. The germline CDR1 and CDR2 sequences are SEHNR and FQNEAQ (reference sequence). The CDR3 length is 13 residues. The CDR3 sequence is CASPGRDRDEQYF. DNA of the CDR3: TGTGCCAGCCCGGGGAGGGACAGGGACGAGCAGTACTTC.

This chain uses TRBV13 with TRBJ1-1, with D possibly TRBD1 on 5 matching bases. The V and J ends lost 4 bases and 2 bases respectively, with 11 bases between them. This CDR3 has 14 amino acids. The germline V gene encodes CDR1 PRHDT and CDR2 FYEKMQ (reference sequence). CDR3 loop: CASSSTDTNTEAFF. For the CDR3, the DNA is TGTGCCAGCAGCTCGACAGACACCAACACTGAAGCTTTCTTT.

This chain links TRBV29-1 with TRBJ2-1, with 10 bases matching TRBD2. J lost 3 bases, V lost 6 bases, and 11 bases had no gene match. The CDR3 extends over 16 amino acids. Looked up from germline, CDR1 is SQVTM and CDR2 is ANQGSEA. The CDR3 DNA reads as TGCAGCGTACCACTTACCGGGACTAGCGACTACAATGAGCAGTTCTTC. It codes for CSVPLTGTSDYNEQFF.

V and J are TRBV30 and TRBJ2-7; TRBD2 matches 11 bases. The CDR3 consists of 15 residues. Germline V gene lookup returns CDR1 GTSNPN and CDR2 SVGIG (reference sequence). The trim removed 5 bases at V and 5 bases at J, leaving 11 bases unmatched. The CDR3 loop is CAWRTRPGLADEQYF. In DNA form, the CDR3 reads TGTGCCTGGCGTACCCGGCCGGGACTAGCGGACGAGCAGTACTTC. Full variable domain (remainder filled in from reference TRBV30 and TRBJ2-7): SQTIHQWPATLVQPVGSPLSLECTVEGTSNPNLYWYRQAAGRGLQLLFYSVGIGQISSEVPQNLSASRPQDRQFILSSKKLLLSDSGFYLCAWRTRPGLADEQYFGPGTRLTVT.

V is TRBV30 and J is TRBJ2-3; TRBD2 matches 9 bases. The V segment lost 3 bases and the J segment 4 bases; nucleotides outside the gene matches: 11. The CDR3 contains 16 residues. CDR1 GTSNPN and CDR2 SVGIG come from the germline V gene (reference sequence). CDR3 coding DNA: TGTGCCTGGAGGTCTAGCGGGATCCCCCCTGCAGATACGCAGTATTTT. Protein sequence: CAWRSSGIPPADTQYF.

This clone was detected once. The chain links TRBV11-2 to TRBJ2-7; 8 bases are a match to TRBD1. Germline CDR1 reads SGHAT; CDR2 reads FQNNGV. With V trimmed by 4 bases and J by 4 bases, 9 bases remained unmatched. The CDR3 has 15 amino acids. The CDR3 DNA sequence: TGTGCCAGCAGCTCACGGACAGGGCGGTTGTACGAGCAGTACTTC. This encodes CASSSRTGRLYEQYF.

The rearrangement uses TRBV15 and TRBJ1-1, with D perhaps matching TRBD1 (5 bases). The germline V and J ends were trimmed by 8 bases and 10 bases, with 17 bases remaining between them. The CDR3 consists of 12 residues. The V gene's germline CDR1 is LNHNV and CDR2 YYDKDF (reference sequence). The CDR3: CATERDPSRAFF. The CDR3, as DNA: TGTGCCACCGAGCGGGACCCAAGTCGAGCTTTCTTT.

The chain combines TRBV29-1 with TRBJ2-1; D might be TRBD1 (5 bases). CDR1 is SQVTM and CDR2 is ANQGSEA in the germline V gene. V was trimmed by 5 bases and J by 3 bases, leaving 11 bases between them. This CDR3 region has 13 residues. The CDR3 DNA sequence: TGCAGCGTTTTCCCGGACATCTACAATGAGCAGTTCTTC. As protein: CSVFPDIYNEQFF.

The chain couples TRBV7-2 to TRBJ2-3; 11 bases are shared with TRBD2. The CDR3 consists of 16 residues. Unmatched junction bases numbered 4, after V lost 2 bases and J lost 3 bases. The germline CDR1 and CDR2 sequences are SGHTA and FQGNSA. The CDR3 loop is CASSLILAGGTDTQYF. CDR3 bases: TGTGCCAGCAGCTTAATCCTAGCGGGGGGTACAGATACGCAGTATTTT.

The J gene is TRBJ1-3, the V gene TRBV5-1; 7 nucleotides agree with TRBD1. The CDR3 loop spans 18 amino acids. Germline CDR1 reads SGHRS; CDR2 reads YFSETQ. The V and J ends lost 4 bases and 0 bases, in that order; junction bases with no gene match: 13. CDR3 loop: CASSLGQTGSHSGNTIYF. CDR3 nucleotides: TGCGCCAGCAGCCTGGGACAGACAGGGAGCCACTCTGGAAACACCATATATTTT.

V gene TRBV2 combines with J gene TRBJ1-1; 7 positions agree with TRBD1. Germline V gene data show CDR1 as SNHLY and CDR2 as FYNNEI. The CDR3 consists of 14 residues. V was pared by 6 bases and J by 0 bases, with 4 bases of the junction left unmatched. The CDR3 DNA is TGTGCCAGCAGGGGACAGACTTTGAACACTGAAGCTTTCTTT. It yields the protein CASRGQTLNTEAFF.

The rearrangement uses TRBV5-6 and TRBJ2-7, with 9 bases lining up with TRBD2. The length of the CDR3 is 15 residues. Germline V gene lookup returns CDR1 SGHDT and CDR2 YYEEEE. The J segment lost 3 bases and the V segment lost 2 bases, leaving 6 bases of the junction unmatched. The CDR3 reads CASSFWGRGGYEQYF. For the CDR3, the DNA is TGTGCCAGCAGCTTTTGGGGGCGGGGGGGCTACGAGCAGTACTTC.

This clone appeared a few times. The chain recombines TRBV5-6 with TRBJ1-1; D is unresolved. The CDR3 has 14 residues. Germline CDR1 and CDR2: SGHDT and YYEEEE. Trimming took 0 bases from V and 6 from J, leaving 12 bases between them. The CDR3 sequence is CASSLVAVAAEAFF. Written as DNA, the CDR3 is TGTGCCAGCAGCTTGGTCGCGGTGGCCGCTGAAGCTTTCTTT.

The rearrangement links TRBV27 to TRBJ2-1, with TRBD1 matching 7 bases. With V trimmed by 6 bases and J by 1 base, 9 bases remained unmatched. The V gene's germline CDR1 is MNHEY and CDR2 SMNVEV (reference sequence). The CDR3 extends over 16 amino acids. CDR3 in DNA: TGTGCCAGCAGCCGGCGACAGGGATTATCCTACAATGAGCAGTTCTTC. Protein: CASSRRQGLSYNEQFF.

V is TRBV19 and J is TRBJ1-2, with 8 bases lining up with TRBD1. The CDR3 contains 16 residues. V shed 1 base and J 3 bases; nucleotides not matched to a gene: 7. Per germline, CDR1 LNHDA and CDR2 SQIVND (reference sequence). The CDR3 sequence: CASSIVSTGVHYGYTF. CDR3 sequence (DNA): TGTGCCAGTAGTATAGTCTCGACAGGGGTACACTATGGCTACACCTTC.

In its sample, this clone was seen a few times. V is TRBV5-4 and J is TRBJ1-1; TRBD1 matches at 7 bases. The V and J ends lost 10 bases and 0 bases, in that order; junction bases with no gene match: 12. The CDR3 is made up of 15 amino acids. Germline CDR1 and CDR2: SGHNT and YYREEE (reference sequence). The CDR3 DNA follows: TGTGCCCTCACAGACAGGGATCTCATGAACACTGAAGCTTTCTTT. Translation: CALTDRDLMNTEAFF.

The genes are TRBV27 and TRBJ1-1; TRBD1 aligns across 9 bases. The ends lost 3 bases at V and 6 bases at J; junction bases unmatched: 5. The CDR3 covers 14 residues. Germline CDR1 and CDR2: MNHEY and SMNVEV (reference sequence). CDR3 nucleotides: TGTGCCAGCAGTTTCGGGACAGGGAGGGCTGAAGCTTTCTTT. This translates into CASSFGTGRAEAFF.

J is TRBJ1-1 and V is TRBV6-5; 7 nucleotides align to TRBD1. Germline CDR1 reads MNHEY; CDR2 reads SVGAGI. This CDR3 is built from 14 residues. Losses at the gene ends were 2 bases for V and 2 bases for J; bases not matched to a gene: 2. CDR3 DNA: TGTGCCAGCAGTTACGGGACAGCTAACACTGAAGCTTTCTTT. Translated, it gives CASSYGTANTEAFF.

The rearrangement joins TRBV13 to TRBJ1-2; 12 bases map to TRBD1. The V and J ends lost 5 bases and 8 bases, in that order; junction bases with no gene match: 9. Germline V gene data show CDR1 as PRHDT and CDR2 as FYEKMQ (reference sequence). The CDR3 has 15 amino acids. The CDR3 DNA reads TGTGCCAGCAGCATCGGGACAGGGGGCAGTAGGGGCTACACCTTC. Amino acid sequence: CASSIGTGGSRGYTF.

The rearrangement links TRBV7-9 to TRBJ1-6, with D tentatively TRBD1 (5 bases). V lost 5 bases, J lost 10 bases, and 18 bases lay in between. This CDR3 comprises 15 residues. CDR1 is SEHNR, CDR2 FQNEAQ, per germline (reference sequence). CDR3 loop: CASSKTGDSSSPLHF. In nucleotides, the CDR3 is TGTGCCAGCAGCAAAACTGGGGACTCCTCATCACCCCTCCACTTT.

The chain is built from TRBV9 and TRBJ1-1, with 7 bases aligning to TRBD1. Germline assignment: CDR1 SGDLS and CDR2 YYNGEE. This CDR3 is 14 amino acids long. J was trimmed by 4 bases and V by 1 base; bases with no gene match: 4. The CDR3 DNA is TGTGCCAGCAGCGTATACTCAGGGGGCACTGAAGCTTTCTTT. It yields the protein CASSVYSGGTEAFF.

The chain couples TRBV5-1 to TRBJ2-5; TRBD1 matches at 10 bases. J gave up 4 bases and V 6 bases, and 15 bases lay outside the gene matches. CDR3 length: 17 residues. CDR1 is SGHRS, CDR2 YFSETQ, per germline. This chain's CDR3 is CASNRDRGFLGPETQYF. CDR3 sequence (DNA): TGCGCCAGCAACCGGGACAGGGGATTCCTAGGGCCAGAGACCCAGTACTTC. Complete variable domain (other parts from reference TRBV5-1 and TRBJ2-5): KAGVTQTPRYLIKTRGQQVTLSCSPISGHRSVSWYQQTPGQGLQFLFEYFSETQRNKGNFPGRFSGRQFSNSRSEMNVSTLELGDSALYLCASNRDRGFLGPETQYFGPGTRLLVL.

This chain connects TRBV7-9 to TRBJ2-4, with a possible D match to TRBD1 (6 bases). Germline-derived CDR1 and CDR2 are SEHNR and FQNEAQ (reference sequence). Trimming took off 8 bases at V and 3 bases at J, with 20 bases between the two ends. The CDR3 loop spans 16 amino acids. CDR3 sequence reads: CASCRYTPGDKNIQYF. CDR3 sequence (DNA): TGTGCCAGCTGCCGATATACGCCAGGGGACAAAAACATTCAGTACTTC.